This entry describes one T cell receptor (beta chain). Antigen: not known. TCRdb reanalysed the 5' RACE reads using MiXCR and keeps one entry per CDR3 protein. The data contain fewer than 700,000 distinct CDR3 sequences, 20% to 25% of them seen just once; the ten biggest clones take up roughly 8.1%. Germline CDR1 and CDR2: KGHSH and LQKENI. The CDR3 totals 18 residues. V lost 1 base and J lost 2, with 18 bases in between. The record originates from a study of T-cell memory formation after mild COVID-19. Study in general: Largely, TCR clusters stayed within a single donor.

Study observations and caveats: Day 15 to 85 contractors were CD4/CD8 balanced; later expanders leaned CD4+. Mainly CM and EM harbored the contracting CD4+ clones; mainly EMRA harbored the CD8+ ones.

The chain links TRBV18 to TRBJ2-4, with D possibly being TRBD2 (5 bases). Sequencing was carried out using PBMCs or a T cell subset sorted from them (not recorded which). This clonotype was obtained from an adult woman who had mild COVID-19 (a few samples of this study predate the infection). Cell type and time point are not known. CDR3 nucleotides: TGTGCCAGCTCACCACGCCCCGGGGAATCGGAATCCAAAAACATTCAGTACTTC. This codes for CASSPRPGESESKNIQYF.